The 17 T cell receptor beta chains in this list originate from one sample, sequenced in a study of T cell responses to AZD1222 COVID-19 vaccine. Profiling relied on immunoSEQ multiplex PCR, and the TCRdb table lists in-frame clones only, not all of them. Among 90,000 to 130,000 clones listed, about 90% were seen once. The sequences come from peripheral blood, collected 28 days after the second AZD1222 dose. The source of these receptors is an adult who received the AZD1222 COVID-19 vaccine.

V usage is TRBV29-1 and J usage is TRBJ1-2, with D perhaps matching TRBD1 (5 bases). Deletions cut 6 bases from V and 4 bases from J, with 18 bases between. The CDR3 spans 14 residues. Germline V lookup: CDR1 SQVTM, CDR2 ANQGSEA. CDR3 DNA: TGCAGCGTGTCGTACGGGGCGCAGACCTATGGCTACACCTTC. Protein product: CSVSYGAQTYGYTF. The whole variable domain, remainder taken from reference TRBV29-1 and TRBJ1-2, is SAVISQKPSRDICQRGTSLTIQCQVDSQVTMMFWYRQQPGQSLTLIATANQGSEATYESGFVIDKFPISRPNLTFSTLTVSNMSPEDSSIYLCSVSYGAQTYGYTFGSGTRLTVV.

This clone was counted once. This chain connects TRBV11-3 to TRBJ1-1; 8 nucleotides align to TRBD1. The V and J ends lost 2 bases and 6 bases, in that order; junction bases with no gene match: 5. This CDR3 contains 14 residues. Per the germline V gene, CDR1 is SGHNT and CDR2 is YENEEA. CDR3 sequence reads: CASSLLQGASEAFF. The CDR3 DNA sequence: TGTGCCAGCAGCTTACTCCAGGGGGCGTCTGAAGCTTTCTTT.

The J gene is TRBJ2-1, the V gene TRBV6-5; 8 bases map to TRBD2. CDR1 is MNHEY and CDR2 is SVGAGI in the germline V gene. The CDR3 is made up of 15 amino acids. Trimming took 6 bases from V and 0 from J; bases not matched to a gene: 4. The CDR3 loop reads CASSVAGYSYNEQFF. CDR3 nucleotides: TGTGCCAGCAGCGTAGCGGGGTACTCCTACAATGAGCAGTTCTTC.

The gene calls are TRBV28 and TRBJ2-3, with 8 bases fitting TRBD2. The CDR3 consists of 14 residues. After removal of 1 base from V and 3 bases from J, the junction contained 0 bases not matched to a gene. From germline, CDR1 is MDHEN and CDR2 SYDVKM. The CDR3 region is CASSLLAGTDTQYF. The CDR3 DNA is TGTGCCAGCAGTTTATTAGCGGGGACAGATACGCAGTATTTT. The full variable domain, its missing parts supplied by reference TRBV28 and TRBJ2-3, is DVKVTQSSRYLVKRTGEKVFLECVQDMDHENMFWYRQDPGLGLRLIYFSYDVKMKEKGDIPEGYSVSREKKERFSLILESASTNQTSMYLCASSLLAGTDTQYFGPGTRLTVL.

The chain recombines TRBV28 with TRBJ2-7, with 8 bases aligning to TRBD2. V lost 2 bases, J lost 4 bases, and 10 bases stayed unmatched. The CDR3 totals 16 residues. Germline V CDR1 and CDR2: MDHEN, SYDVKM. The CDR3 protein is CASSLGPLAGVYEQYF. For the CDR3, the DNA is TGTGCCAGCAGTTTAGGGCCGCTAGCGGGTGTTTACGAGCAGTACTTC.

This clone was seen once. The gene calls are TRBV15 and TRBJ1-1, with a possible D match to TRBD1 (6 bases). The length of the CDR3 is 14 residues. The ends were cut back, 5 bases at V and 4 bases at J, with 14 bases in the middle. Germline values: CDR1 LNHNV, CDR2 YYDKDF (reference sequence). Here the CDR3 DNA reads TGTGCCACCAGCCGACAGGACTGGGGCACTGAAGCTTTCTTT. It specifies CATSRQDWGTEAFF.

The chain combines TRBV24-1 with TRBJ2-2; 7 bases match TRBD1. The CDR3 has 19 residues. V lost 4 bases and J lost 4; bases outside the gene matches: 17. Germline V gives CDR1 KGHDR, CDR2 SFDVKD. The CDR3 reads CATSEARDRRTAATGELFF. The CDR3 bases are TGTGCCACCAGTGAAGCCCGGGACAGAAGAACAGCGGCCACCGGGGAGCTGTTTTTT.

This rearrangement joins TRBV7-8 to TRBJ2-4; 8 nucleotides align to TRBD2. The CDR3 has 14 amino acids. J was trimmed by 6 bases and V by 11 bases; bases with no gene match: 12. From germline, CDR1 is SGHVS and CDR2 FQNEAQ. In nucleotides, the CDR3 is TGTGCCTCGGGGGGGGCGGCCTTAGGAAACATTCAGTACTTC. It is translated as CASGGAALGNIQYF.

The chain combines TRBV6-1 with TRBJ1-5; TRBD1 might be the D (6 bases). CDR3 length: 15 amino acids. The germline CDR1 and CDR2 sequences are MNHNS and SASEGT. The V and J ends lost 2 bases and 1 base respectively, with 9 bases between them. This CDR3 reads CASSEPTGSNQPQHF. In DNA form, the CDR3 reads TGTGCCAGCAGTGAACCGACAGGAAGCAATCAGCCCCAGCATTTT.

The chain carries TRBV9 and TRBJ1-3; D is perhaps TRBD1 (6 bases). The CDR3 consists of 17 residues. Between the trimmed V and J ends, which lost 1 base and 0 bases, there was a span of 14 bases. CDR1 and CDR2 from the germline V gene are SGDLS and YYNGEE. CDR3 in amino acids: CASSVSTGEYSGNTIYF. Written as DNA, the CDR3 is TGTGCCAGCAGCGTATCGACAGGCGAATACTCTGGAAACACCATATATTTT.

J is TRBJ1-5 and V is TRBV5-1; D is possibly TRBD1 (6 bases). The V and J ends lost 4 bases and 4 bases respectively, with 9 bases between them. CDR1 and CDR2 (germline): SGHRS, YFSETQ. The CDR3 extends over 13 amino acids. CDR3 sequence: CASSEGQNQPQHF. In DNA form, the CDR3 reads TGCGCCAGCAGCGAGGGACAAAATCAGCCCCAGCATTTT.

This chain connects TRBV11-2 to TRBJ2-5, with D unresolved. This CDR3 comprises 15 residues. Germline V gives CDR1 SGHAT, CDR2 FQNNGV. Trimming stripped 1 base from V and 0 bases from J, with 9 bases between. CDR3 region: CASSLGSSNQETQYF. The CDR3 DNA is TGTGCCAGCAGCTTAGGATCCTCGAACCAAGAGACCCAGTACTTC.

The chain uses TRBV5-1 and TRBJ1-4, with a weak D call TRBD1 (5 bases). Germline V CDR1 and CDR2: SGHRS, YFSETQ. Trimming pared 3 bases from V and 7 bases from J, leaving 13 bases between. This CDR3 is 14 amino acids long. CDR3 nucleotides: TGCGCCAGCAGCTCCGACAGAAGGGGTGAAAAACTGTTTTTT. Its protein is CASSSDRRGEKLFF.

This clone was counted once. This rearrangement joins TRBV19 to TRBJ1-5; no clear D gene. Germline V gene sequence: CDR1 LNHDA, CDR2 SQIVND (reference sequence). V was cut by 6 bases and J by 2 bases, with 8 bases left in between. The CDR3 sequence is 13 residues long. DNA for the CDR3: TGTGCCAGTAGCCGCTTCCGCAATCAGCCCCAGCATTTT. Translating gives CASSRFRNQPQHF.

This chain joins TRBV27 and TRBJ1-4; 8 bases match TRBD1. The CDR3 is 15 residues long. In germline, CDR1 is MNHEY, CDR2 SMNVEV (reference sequence). J was trimmed by 8 bases and V by 5 bases; bases with no gene match: 10. The CDR3 region has the DNA TGTGCCAGCAGTGACCGACAGGGGATTGCGGAAAAACTGTTTTTT. Protein: CASSDRQGIAEKLFF.

The chain recombines TRBV19 with TRBJ2-1; tentatively, D is TRBD1 (5 bases). Trimming took off 0 bases at V and 4 bases at J, with 13 bases between the two ends. The germline V gene has CDR1 LNHDA and CDR2 SQIVND (reference sequence). This CDR3 region has 16 residues. CDR3 in amino acids: CASSIEKGRMYNEQFF. The CDR3 DNA reads as TGTGCCAGTAGTATAGAAAAGGGGCGCATGTACAATGAGCAGTTCTTC.

The chain joins TRBV11-3 to TRBJ2-2; 7 nucleotides match TRBD1. The junction had 7 bases not matched to a gene; V was cut back by 5 bases and J by 4 bases. The length of the CDR3 is 15 residues. Germline V gene lookup returns CDR1 SGHNT and CDR2 YENEEA. CDR3 in amino acids: CASSAGTVPTGELFF. As DNA, the CDR3 is TGTGCCAGCAGCGCCGGGACAGTACCCACCGGGGAGCTGTTTTTT.